This T cell receptor beta chain derives from a study of shared clonotypes between healthy human individuals. Overall study: Donors had three CD4 naive, three CD4 memory, two CD8 naive and one CD8 memory plate apiece. Study results and limitations: Shared across several donors were around 5% of the naive CD4 clonotypes. Relative to memory subsets, naive subsets generally showed larger estimated richness.

Some clones are missing from TCRdb's copy, which holds only in-frame ones; the method was immunoSEQ multiplex PCR. The sample shows under 850,000 clones, over 55% of them seen only once. The ends lost 4 bases at V and 7 bases at J; junction bases unmatched: 14. The CDR3 loop spans 16 amino acids. Germline CDR1 SGHRS, CDR2 YFSETQ. On this clone itself: Its antigen is currently unknown.

Input material: memory CD4+ T cells sorted from blood. The subset: CD45RA-negative fraction. This receptor was taken from a woman aged 25 to 39 in good health. The rearrangement joins TRBV5-1 to TRBJ1-1, with TRBD1 identical over 9 bases. In nucleotides, the CDR3 is TGCGCCAGCAGCCTCCAGGGACAGGGAATATTGGGTGAAGCTTTCTTT. Translation: CASSLQGQGILGEAFF.